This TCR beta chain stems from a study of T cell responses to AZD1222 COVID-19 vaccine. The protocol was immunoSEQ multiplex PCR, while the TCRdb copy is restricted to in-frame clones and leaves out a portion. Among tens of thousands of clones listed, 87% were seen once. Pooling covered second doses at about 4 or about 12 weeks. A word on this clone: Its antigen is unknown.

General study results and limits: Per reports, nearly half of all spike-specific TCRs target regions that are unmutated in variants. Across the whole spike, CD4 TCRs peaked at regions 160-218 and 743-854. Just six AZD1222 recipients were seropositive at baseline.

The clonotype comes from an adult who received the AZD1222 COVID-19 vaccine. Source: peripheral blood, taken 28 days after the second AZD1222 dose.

CDR3 bases: TGTGCCAGCAGCTTAATGCCCCCCGGGAGAGGCGGAAACACCATATATTTT. It yields the protein CASSLMPPGRGGNTIYF. This chain links TRBV7-3 with TRBJ1-3, with D hard to call. Germline V lookup: CDR1 SGHTA, CDR2 FQGTGA. The CDR3 length is 17 residues. With 1 base removed from V and 4 bases from J, the gap between germline ends came to 17 bases.